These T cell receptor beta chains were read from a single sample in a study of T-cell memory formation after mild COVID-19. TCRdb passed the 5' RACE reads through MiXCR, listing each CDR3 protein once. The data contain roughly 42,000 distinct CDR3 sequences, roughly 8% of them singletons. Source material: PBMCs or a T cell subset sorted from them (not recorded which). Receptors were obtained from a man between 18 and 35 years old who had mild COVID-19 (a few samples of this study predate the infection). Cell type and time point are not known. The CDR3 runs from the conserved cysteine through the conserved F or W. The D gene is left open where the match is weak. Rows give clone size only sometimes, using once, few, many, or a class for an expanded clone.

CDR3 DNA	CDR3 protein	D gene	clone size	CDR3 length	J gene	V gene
TGTGCCAGCAGTGAAGCGACGGTGGATCAGCCCCAGCATTTT	CASSEATVDQPQHF	NA	few	14	TRBJ1-5	TRBV2
TGTGCCAGCAGCTTAAATGGTCCGGAGTATTTT	CASSLNGPEYF	NA	few	11	TRBJ2-3	TRBV13
TGCAGTGCTAGAGATACGGGGGGACAGGGAGGGTACGAGCAGTACTTC	CSARDTGGQGGYEQYF	TRBD1	many	16	TRBJ2-7	TRBV20-1
TGCAGTGCTACTAGCGGGGGGGCGGCACGGACCCAGTACTTC	CSATSGGAARTQYF	TRBD2	few	14	TRBJ2-5	TRBV20-1
TGTGCCAGCAGCAAGGACGGGGGTGATCAGCCCCAGCATTTT	CASSKDGGDQPQHF	NA	few	14	TRBJ1-5	TRBV7-2
TGTGCCAGCAGCTTAGAGGGCCTTGATACGCAGTATTTT	CASSLEGLDTQYF	NA	many	13	TRBJ2-3	TRBV7-9
TGTGCCAGCAGTTACTCGACCCCCCCTCGGAATGAGCAGTTCTTC	CASSYSTPPRNEQFF	NA	NA	15	TRBJ2-1	TRBV6-2/TRBV6-3
TGCAGCGTTGAACCGGAGAACTATGGCTACACCTTC	CSVEPENYGYTF	NA	NA	12	TRBJ1-2	TRBV29-1
TGTGCCACCAGCGGAGGACTAGCGAGCACAGATACGCAGTATTTT	CATSGGLASTDTQYF	TRBD2	NA	15	TRBJ2-3	TRBV15
TGTGCCAGCAGAACAGCCCCCAGCGGGGGGATCAATGAGCAGTTCTTC	CASRTAPSGGINEQFF	TRBD2	few	16	TRBJ2-1	TRBV7-2
TGTGCCAGCAGCCCACCGGCCGGAGGGACAACCCAGTACTTC	CASSPPAGGTTQYF	NA	few	14	TRBJ2-5	TRBV5-6
TGTGCCAGCGCATCTAGGTACAATGAGCAGTTCTTC	CASASRYNEQFF	NA	NA	12	TRBJ2-1	TRBV3-1
TGTGCCAGCAGTTCCCCACTAGCGGGCATGGACACAGATACGCAGTATTTT	CASSSPLAGMDTDTQYF	TRBD2	many	17	TRBJ2-3	TRBV7-2
TGCGCCAGCAGCCAAGAGATTGGATCGGGTGAGCAGTACTTC	CASSQEIGSGEQYF	NA	few	14	TRBJ2-7	TRBV4-3
TGTGCCAGCAGCCGGAGACAGGCCCTCTACGAGCAGTACTTC	CASSRRQALYEQYF	NA	many	14	TRBJ2-7	TRBV11-2
TGCAGCGTTGAAGGGTACGGGGGCTACGAGCAGTACTTC	CSVEGYGGYEQYF	NA	few	13	TRBJ2-7	TRBV29-1
TGTGCCAGCAGCTTTGCGGCGGGAAAATACAATGAGCAGTTCTTC	CASSFAAGKYNEQFF	NA	NA	15	TRBJ2-1	TRBV7-2
TGTGCCAGCAGTACTACAGATACTAACACTGAAGCTTTCTTT	CASSTTDTNTEAFF	NA	many	14	TRBJ1-1	TRBV12-3/TRBV12-4
TGTGCCATCAGTGAGTCGAACAGCCCGGAAGCTTTCTTT	CAISESNSPEAFF	NA	NA	13	TRBJ1-1	TRBV10-3
TGTGCCAGCAGCCCTCGGTACGATGAGCAGTTCTTC	CASSPRYDEQFF	NA	NA	12	TRBJ2-1	TRBV11-1
TGTGCCAGCGGGGACAGGGGAAACTATGGCTACACCTTC	CASGDRGNYGYTF	TRBD1	NA	13	TRBJ1-2	TRBV9
TGTGCCATCAGTGAGGCCCCTTTTTCTGGAAACACCATATATTTT	CAISEAPFSGNTIYF	NA	few	15	TRBJ1-3	TRBV10-3